The rows below give T cell receptor beta chains drawn from one sample of a study of blood T cell repertoires in COVID-19. Only in-frame clones appear in the TCRdb table, and some are missing; sequencing was by immunoSEQ multiplex PCR. The table has some 25,000 clones, roughly 80% seen once; the top ten hold more than 6.5%. The sample taken for sequencing was peripheral blood. These receptor sequences come from a human donor in a cohort sampled during active COVID-19. The CDR3 runs from the conserved cysteine through the conserved F or W. D genes are given only for firm matches. Rows may omit the clone size; those that give it use once, few, many or a size class.

>TRBD1|TRBV7-2|.|TRBJ2-7
TGTGCCAGCAGCTTAGCGGCAGGACAGGCTATCTACGAGCAGTACTTC
CASSLAAGQAIYEQYF
>.|TRBV29-1|few|TRBJ1-4
TGCAGCGTTGCAAGAGGGAATAATGAAAAACTGTTTTTT
CSVARGNNEKLFF
>.|TRBV11-3|.|TRBJ1-1
TGTGCCAGCAGCTTAGGGGGCATGAACACTGAAGCTTTCTTT
CASSLGGMNTEAFF
>TRBD2|TRBV9|.|TRBJ2-3
TGTGCCAGCAGCGGGACTAGCGTCAACGCAGATACGCAGTATTTT
CASSGTSVNADTQYF
>TRBD2|TRBV4-2|.|TRBJ2-3
TGTGCCAGCAGCCAAGGATCCCAGCGGGGGGCCTCTAGCACAGATACGCAGTATTTT
CASSQGSQRGASSTDTQYF
>.|TRBV7-2|.|TRBJ2-7
TGTGCCAGCAGCTTAGGGACTATGGATTACGAGCAGTACTTC
CASSLGTMDYEQYF
>.|TRBV7-9|.|TRBJ1-4
TGTGCCAGCAGCCCCCTTCTGGGCAGGGCTAATGAAAAACTGTTTTTT
CASSPLLGRANEKLFF
>.|TRBV7-2|.|TRBJ1-3
TGTGCCAGCAGCCCGAGGAACACCATATATTTT
CASSPRNTIYF
>TRBD2|TRBV7-8|.|TRBJ2-7
TGTGCCAGCAGAGCGGGGGGGCGGTACGAGCAGTACTTC
CASRAGGRYEQYF
>TRBD1|TRBV12-5|.|TRBJ1-2
TGTGCTAGTGGTTTGCCCCCGACAGGGAACCCTGCCTCCGATGGCTACACCTTC
CASGLPPTGNPASDGYTF
>.|TRBV4-1|.|TRBJ1-4
TGCGCCAGCAGCCGAGGATCCCCAAATGAAAAACTGTTTTTT
CASSRGSPNEKLFF
>TRBD1|TRBV13|.|TRBJ2-7
TGTGCCAGCAGCTGGCCAGGGGGCGGGGAGCAGTACTTC
CASSWPGGGEQYF
>.|TRBV25-1|once|TRBJ2-5
TGTGCCAGCCGTGAGAGAGAGAACCAGTACTTC
CASRERENQYF
>TRBD1|TRBV5-1|.|TRBJ2-7
TGCGCCAGCAGCTTGGCTGGACAGGGGGCGCTTGAGCAGTACTTC
CASSLAGQGALEQYF
>TRBD2|TRBV5-1|.|TRBJ2-1
TGCGCCAGCAGCGAGAGAGGGCGGGGGGAATGGGAGCAGTTCTTC
CASSERGRGEWEQFF
>.|TRBV24-1|.|TRBJ1-5
TGTGCCACCAGTGAGCCGGACAGAAATCAGCCCCAGCATTTT
CATSEPDRNQPQHF
>.|TRBV5-4|.|TRBJ1-4
TGTGCCAGCAGCTTGGGGGGAGGCAATGAAAAACTGTTTTTT
CASSLGGGNEKLFF
>.|TRBV19|.|TRBJ1-2
TGTGCCAGCGGGAAAGGGGGGGTAGCTAACTATGGCTACACCTTC
CASGKGGVANYGYTF
>TRBD1|TRBV27|.|TRBJ2-3
TGTGCCAGCAGTTCGTTGGGCCGACAGGGGTTTAGAACAGATACGCAGTATTTT
CASSSLGRQGFRTDTQYF
>TRBD1|TRBV25-1|.|TRBJ1-5
TGTGCCAGCAGTGAGGGACAGATCAATCAGCCCCAGCATTTT
CASSEGQINQPQHF
>TRBD1|TRBV12-5|.|TRBJ1-2
TGTGCTAGTGGTTTGGGTGGACAGGAGTCTAACTATGGCTACACCTTC
CASGLGGQESNYGYTF
>.|TRBV2|.|TRBJ2-3
TGTGCCAGCAGGAAAGGGACAAACACAGATACGCAGTATTTT
CASRKGTNTDTQYF
>.|TRBV6-2/TRBV6-3|medium-sized|TRBJ2-3
TGTGCCAGCAGTTATGCGGGGACGGCCACAGATACGCAGTATTTT
CASSYAGTATDTQYF
>.|TRBV12-3/TRBV12-4|once|TRBJ2-6
TGTGCCGGAGCATCTGGGGCCAACGTCCTGACTTTC
CAGASGANVLTF
>TRBD2|TRBV4-1|.|TRBJ2-7
TGCGCCAGCAGCCGGCCCCTAGCGGGAGCCTACGAGCAGTACTTC
CASSRPLAGAYEQYF
>.|TRBV29-1|.|TRBJ1-1
TGCAGCGTCGTCAAACGTTATGACAGCCATATCGCTGAAGCTTTCTTT
CSVVKRYDSHIAEAFF
>TRBD2|TRBV6-5|once|TRBJ2-7
TGTGCCAGCAGTTACGCGCGAGGACTAGCGGAGGAGAAGTACTTC
CASSYARGLAEEKYF
>.|TRBV7-2|few|TRBJ1-5
TGTGCCAGCAGCTCCTCGTTCCGGGGGAACCCCCAGCATTTT
CASSSSFRGNPQHF
>TRBD1|TRBV4-3|.|TRBJ1-1
TGCGCCAGCAGCCAAGATCAGGGGGCGGGCACTGAAGCTTTCTTT
CASSQDQGAGTEAFF
>TRBD2|TRBV7-9|once|TRBJ2-1
TGTGCCAGCATTACTAGCGGTTCCAATGAGCAGTTCTTC
CASITSGSNEQFF
>.|TRBV25-1|.|TRBJ2-3
TGTGCCAGCAGTATTAACCAGCCGGGGATGGATACGCAGTATTTT
CASSINQPGMDTQYF
>TRBD1|TRBV9|.|TRBJ2-2
TGTGCCGGGGGGACAGGTCGAAACACCGGGGAGCTGTTTTTT
CAGGTGRNTGELFF
>.|TRBV27|.|TRBJ1-5
TGTGCCATTGGGGGAGGGAGCAATCAGCCCCAGCATTTT
CAIGGGSNQPQHF
>.|TRBV7-9|.|TRBJ2-5
TGTGCCAGCAGCTTAGATTTGGCGAGAGCGCGCCAAGAGACCCAGTACTTC
CASSLDLARARQETQYF
>TRBD1|TRBV11-2|.|TRBJ2-5
TGTGCCAGCAGCTTAGAAGGGGGCGGTAGGGAGACCCAGTACTTC
CASSLEGGGRETQYF
>.|TRBV11-2|.|TRBJ2-5
TGTGCCAGCAGCTTATGGGGGCGGGAGACCCAGTACTTC
CASSLWGRETQYF
>.|TRBV27|.|TRBJ2-7
TGTGCCAGCAGTTTATACCCCGGCTACGAGCAGTACTTC
CASSLYPGYEQYF
>TRBD1|TRBV4-1|.|TRBJ2-7
TGCGCCAGCAGCCAAGTGACAGGGAGCTCCTACGAGCAGTACTTC
CASSQVTGSSYEQYF
>.|TRBV27|.|TRBJ1-6
TGTGCCAGCAGTCCTCAGTCTCAACAGAGATATAATTCACCCCTCCACTTT
CASSPQSQQRYNSPLHF
>.|TRBV30|once|TRBJ2-4
TGTGCCTGGATTCCGCAGAGCGAACTAGCCAAAAACATTCAGTACTTC
CAWIPQSELAKNIQYF
>TRBD2|TRBV6-6|.|TRBJ2-5
TGTGCCAGCAGTTACGCGGGGGGGTGGGAGACCCAGTACTTC
CASSYAGGWETQYF
>TRBD1|TRBV7-2|.|TRBJ2-1
TGTGCCAGCAGCCTGGACAGGGGACGGCGGGGCTCCTACAATGAGCAGTTCTTC
CASSLDRGRRGSYNEQFF
>.|TRBV9|.|TRBJ2-3
TGTGCCAGCAGCCCGGGGGACTTGCCTAGCACAGATACGCAGTATTTT
CASSPGDLPSTDTQYF
>TRBD2|TRBV28|.|TRBJ2-7
TGTGCCAGCACAAGACTAGCGGGGTCCTACGAGCAGTACTTC
CASTRLAGSYEQYF
>TRBD2|TRBV2|.|TRBJ2-7
TGTGCCCACTCGGGGGGTCTCGACGAGCAGTACTTC
CAHSGGLDEQYF
>.|TRBV3-1/TRBV3-2|.|TRBJ2-1
TGTGCCAGCAGCCAAGTCCCAGGGGCAAGCGAGCAGTTCTTC
CASSQVPGASEQFF
>.|TRBV19|.|TRBJ2-6
TGTGCCAGTAGTACCCCCGGGGGCTCTGGGGCCAACGTCCTGACTTTC
CASSTPGGSGANVLTF
>TRBD1|TRBV5-1|few|TRBJ2-5
TGCGCCAGCAGCTGGGACAGCCCTACAGAGGCGACCCAGTACTTC
CASSWDSPTEATQYF
>TRBD2|TRBV7-3|.|TRBJ2-3
TGTGCCAGCAGCTTGACTAGCGGGGGCGCAGATACGCAGTATTTT
CASSLTSGGADTQYF
>.|TRBV6-4|.|TRBJ1-2
TGTGCCAGCAGTGACAGGGGCTATGGCTACACCTTC
CASSDRGYGYTF
>.|TRBV7-2|.|TRBJ2-1
TGTGCCAGCAGCTTAAGACCCCGGGTAGCGACGGAAGGAAATGAGCAGTTCTTC
CASSLRPRVATEGNEQFF
>TRBD1|TRBV4-3|.|TRBJ1-2
TGCGCCAGCAGCCAAATCGGGACAGACAGGGGTATGGATGGCTACACCTTC
CASSQIGTDRGMDGYTF
>TRBD1|TRBV9|.|TRBJ1-2
TGTGCCAGCAGCGCAGGGACAGGTGACTACTATGGCTACACCTTC
CASSAGTGDYYGYTF
>.|TRBV6-6|.|TRBJ1-4
TGTGCCAGCAGCAACGGTCGAGCTAATGAAAAACTGTTTTTT
CASSNGRANEKLFF
>.|TRBV7-8|.|TRBJ2-1
TGTGCCAGCAGCTTAGGGAGCTCCTACAATGAGCAGTTCTTC
CASSLGSSYNEQFF